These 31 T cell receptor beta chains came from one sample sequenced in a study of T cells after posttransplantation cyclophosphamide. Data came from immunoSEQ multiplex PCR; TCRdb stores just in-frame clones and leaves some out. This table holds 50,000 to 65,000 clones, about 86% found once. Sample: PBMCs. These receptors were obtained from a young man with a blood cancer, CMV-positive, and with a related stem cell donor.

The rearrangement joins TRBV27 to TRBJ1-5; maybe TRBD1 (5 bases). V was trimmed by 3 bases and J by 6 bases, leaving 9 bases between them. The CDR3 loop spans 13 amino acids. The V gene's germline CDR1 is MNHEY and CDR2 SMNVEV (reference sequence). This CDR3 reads CASSFRVGQPQHF. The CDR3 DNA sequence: TGTGCCAGCAGTTTCAGGGTAGGTCAGCCCCAGCATTTT.

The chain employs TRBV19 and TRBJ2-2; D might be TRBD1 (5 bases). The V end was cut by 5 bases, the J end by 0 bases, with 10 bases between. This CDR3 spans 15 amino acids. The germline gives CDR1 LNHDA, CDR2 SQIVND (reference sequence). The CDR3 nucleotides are TGTGCCAGTAGTGATCGGACATCGAACACCGGGGAGCTGTTTTTT. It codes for CASSDRTSNTGELFF.

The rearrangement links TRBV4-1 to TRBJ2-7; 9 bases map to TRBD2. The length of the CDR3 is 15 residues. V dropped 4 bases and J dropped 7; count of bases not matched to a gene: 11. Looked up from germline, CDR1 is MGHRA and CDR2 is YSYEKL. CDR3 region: CASSRLAGPGGEQYF. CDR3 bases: TGCGCCAGCAGCCGGCTAGCGGGGCCGGGGGGAGAGCAGTACTTC.

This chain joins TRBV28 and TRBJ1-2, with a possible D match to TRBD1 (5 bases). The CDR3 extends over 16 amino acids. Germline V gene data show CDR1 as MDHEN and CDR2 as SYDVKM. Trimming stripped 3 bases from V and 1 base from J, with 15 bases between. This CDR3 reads CASSLGGFSFNYGYTF. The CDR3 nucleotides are TGTGCCAGCAGTTTGGGGGGGTTTTCGTTTAACTATGGCTACACCTTC.

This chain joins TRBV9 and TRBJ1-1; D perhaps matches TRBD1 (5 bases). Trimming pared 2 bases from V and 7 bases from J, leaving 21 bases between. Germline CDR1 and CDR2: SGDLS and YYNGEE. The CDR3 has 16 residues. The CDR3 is CASSVPEGRAGIEAFF. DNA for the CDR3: TGTGCCAGCAGCGTCCCCGAGGGGAGGGCCGGGATTGAAGCTTTCTTT. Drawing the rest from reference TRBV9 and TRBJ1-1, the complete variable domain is DSGVTQTPKHLITATGQRVTLRCSPRSGDLSVYWYQQSLDQGLQFLIQYYNGEERAKGNILERFSAQQFPDLHSELNLSSLELGDSALYFCASSVPEGRAGIEAFFGQGTRLTVV.

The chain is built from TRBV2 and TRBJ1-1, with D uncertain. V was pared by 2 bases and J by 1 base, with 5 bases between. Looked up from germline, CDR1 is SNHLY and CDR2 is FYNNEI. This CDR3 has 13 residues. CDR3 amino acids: CASSEIQNTEAFF. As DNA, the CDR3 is TGTGCCAGCAGTGAAATCCAGAACACTGAAGCTTTCTTT.

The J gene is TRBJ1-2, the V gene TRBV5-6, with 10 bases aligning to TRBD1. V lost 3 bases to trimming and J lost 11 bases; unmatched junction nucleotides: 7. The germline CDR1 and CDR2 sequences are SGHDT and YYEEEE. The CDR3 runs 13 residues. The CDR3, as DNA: TGTGCCAGCAGCTCCGACAGGGGGCTGATTTACACCTTC. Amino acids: CASSSDRGLIYTF.

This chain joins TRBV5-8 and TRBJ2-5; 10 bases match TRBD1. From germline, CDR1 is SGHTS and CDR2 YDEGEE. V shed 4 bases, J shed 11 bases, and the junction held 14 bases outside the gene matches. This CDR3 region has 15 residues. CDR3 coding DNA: TGTGCCAGCAGCCCGGGGACAGGGGTTTGGAGGGAGCAGTACTTC. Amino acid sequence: CASSPGTGVWREQYF. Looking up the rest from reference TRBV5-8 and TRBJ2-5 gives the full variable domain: EAGVTQSPTHLIKTRGQQATLRCSPISGHTSVYWYQQALGLGLQFLLWYDEGEERNRGNFPPRFSGRQFPNYSSELNVNALELEDSALYLCASSPGTGVWREQYFGPGTRLLVL.

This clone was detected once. CDR3 region: CAWSVGRDTQYF. As DNA, the CDR3 is TGTGCCTGGAGTGTAGGGAGGGATACGCAGTATTTT. The chain combines TRBV30 with TRBJ2-3; tentative D call: TRBD2 (6 bases). V shed 0 bases and J shed 6 bases, with 7 bases lying between them. CDR3 length equals 12 residues. Germline CDR1 GTSNPN, CDR2 SVGIG (reference sequence).

The CDR3 nucleotides are TGTGCCAGCAGCCTCCAGATGGCGAGGACTGAAGCTTTCTTT. Its protein product is CASSLQMARTEAFF. V usage is TRBV7-9 and J usage is TRBJ1-1; no reliable D call. This CDR3 spans 14 amino acids. Germline CDR1 is SEHNR and CDR2 is FQNEAQ (reference sequence). V lost 5 bases to trimming and J lost 5 bases, with 15 bases between them. The complete variable domain, with remaining parts taken from reference TRBV7-9 and TRBJ1-1, reads DTGVSQNPRHKITKRGQNVTFRCDPISEHNRLYWYRQTLGQGPEFLTYFQNEAQLEKSRLLSDRFSAERPKGSFSTLEIQRTEQGDSAMYLCASSLQMARTEAFFGQGTRLTVV.

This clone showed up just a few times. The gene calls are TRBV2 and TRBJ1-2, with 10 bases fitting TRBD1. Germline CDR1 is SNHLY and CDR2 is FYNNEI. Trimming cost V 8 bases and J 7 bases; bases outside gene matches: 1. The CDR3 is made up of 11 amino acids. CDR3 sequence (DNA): TGTGCCAGCGACAGGGGGCTTGGCTACACCTTC. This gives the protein CASDRGLGYTF.

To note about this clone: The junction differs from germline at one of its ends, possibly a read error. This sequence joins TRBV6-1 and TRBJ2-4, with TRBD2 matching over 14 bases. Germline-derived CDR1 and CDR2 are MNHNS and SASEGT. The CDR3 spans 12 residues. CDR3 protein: CASQGLAGDAGF. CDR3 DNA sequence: TGTGCCAGCCAGGGACTAGCGGGAGATGCTGGCTTC.

In DNA form, the CDR3 reads TGTGCCAGCTCAAACACCTACGAGCAGTACTTC. Translated, it gives CASSNTYEQYF. This sequence joins TRBV6-5 and TRBJ2-7, with D unresolved. Trimming removed 8 bases at V and 2 bases at J, with 7 bases between. The CDR3 has 11 amino acids. Germline V gene sequence: CDR1 MNHEY, CDR2 SVGAGI.

The CDR3 sequence is CASSLIGLATDTQYF. CDR3 in DNA: TGTGCCAGCAGTTTAATCGGACTAGCGACAGATACGCAGTATTTT. The chain recombines TRBV27 with TRBJ2-3, with TRBD2 matching 9 bases. The CDR3 consists of 15 residues. Per germline, CDR1 MNHEY and CDR2 SMNVEV (reference sequence). Trimming cost V 2 bases and J 3 bases; bases outside gene matches: 3.

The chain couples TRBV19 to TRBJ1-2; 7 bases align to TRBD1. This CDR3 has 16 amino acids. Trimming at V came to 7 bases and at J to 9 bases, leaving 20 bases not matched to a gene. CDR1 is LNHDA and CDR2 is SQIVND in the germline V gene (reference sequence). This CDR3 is CASTKRSGQAEFRYTF. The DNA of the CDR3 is TGTGCCAGTACCAAAAGATCCGGACAGGCCGAATTCCGCTACACCTTC.

The DNA for the CDR3 is TGTGCCAGCAGCCCTGGGACAGGGGCCGATGGCTACACCTTC. Its translation is CASSPGTGADGYTF. The rearrangement joins TRBV28 to TRBJ1-2; TRBD1 matches 10 bases. CDR1 and CDR2 from the germline V gene are MDHEN and SYDVKM. V dropped 6 bases and J dropped 6; count of bases not matched to a gene: 7. CDR3 length: 14 residues.

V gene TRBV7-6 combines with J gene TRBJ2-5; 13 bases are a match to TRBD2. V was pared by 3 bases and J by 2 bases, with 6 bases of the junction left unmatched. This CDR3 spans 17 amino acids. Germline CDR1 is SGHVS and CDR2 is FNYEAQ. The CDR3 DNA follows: TGTGCCAGCAGCTTTGACGGGACTAGCGGGATACAAGAGACCCAGTACTTC. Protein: CASSFDGTSGIQETQYF.

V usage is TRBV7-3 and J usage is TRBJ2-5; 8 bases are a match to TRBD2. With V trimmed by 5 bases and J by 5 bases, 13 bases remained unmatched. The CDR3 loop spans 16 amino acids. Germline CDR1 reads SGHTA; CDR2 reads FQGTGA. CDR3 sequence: CASSRGPAGVSETQYF. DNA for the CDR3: TGTGCCAGCAGCCGGGGGCCAGCGGGAGTCAGCGAGACCCAGTACTTC. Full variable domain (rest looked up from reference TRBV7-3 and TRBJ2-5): GAGVSQTPSNKVTEKGKYVELRCDPISGHTALYWYRQSLGQGPEFLIYFQGTGAADDSGLPNDRFFAVRPEGSVSTLKIQRTERGDSAVYLCASSRGPAGVSETQYFGPGTRLLVL.

The CDR3: CASSARTSGNNEQFF. The DNA for the CDR3 is TGCGCCAGCAGCGCCCGGACTAGCGGCAACAATGAGCAGTTCTTC. The J gene is TRBJ2-1, the V gene TRBV4-1; 10 nucleotides agree with TRBD2. With V trimmed by 5 bases and J by 5 bases, 6 bases remained unmatched. Germline V gene data show CDR1 as MGHRA and CDR2 as YSYEKL. This CDR3 has 15 amino acids.

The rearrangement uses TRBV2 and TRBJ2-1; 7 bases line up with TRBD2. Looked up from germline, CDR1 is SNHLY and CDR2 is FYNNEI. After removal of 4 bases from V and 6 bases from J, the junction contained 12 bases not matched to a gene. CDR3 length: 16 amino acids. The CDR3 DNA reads TGTGCCAGCAGTGCCCGGACTAGTCGACGAATCAATGAGCAGTTCTTC. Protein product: CASSARTSRRINEQFF.

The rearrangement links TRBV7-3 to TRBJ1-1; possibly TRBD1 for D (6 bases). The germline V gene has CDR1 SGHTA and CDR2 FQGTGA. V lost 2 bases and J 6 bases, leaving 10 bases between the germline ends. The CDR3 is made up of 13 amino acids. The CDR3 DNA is TGTGCCAGCAGCTTATTTTCAGGGGCTGAAGCTTTCTTT. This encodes CASSLFSGAEAFF. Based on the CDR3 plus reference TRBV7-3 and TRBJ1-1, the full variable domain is GAGVSQTPSNKVTEKGKYVELRCDPISGHTALYWYRQSLGQGPEFLIYFQGTGAADDSGLPNDRFFAVRPEGSVSTLKIQRTERGDSAVYLCASSLFSGAEAFFGQGTRLTVV.

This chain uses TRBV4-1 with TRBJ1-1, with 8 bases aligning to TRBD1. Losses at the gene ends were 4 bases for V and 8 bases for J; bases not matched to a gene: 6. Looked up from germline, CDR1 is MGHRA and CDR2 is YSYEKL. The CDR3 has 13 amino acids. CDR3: CASSLDRGPEAFF. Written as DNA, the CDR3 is TGCGCCAGCAGCCTCGACAGGGGTCCCGAAGCTTTCTTT.

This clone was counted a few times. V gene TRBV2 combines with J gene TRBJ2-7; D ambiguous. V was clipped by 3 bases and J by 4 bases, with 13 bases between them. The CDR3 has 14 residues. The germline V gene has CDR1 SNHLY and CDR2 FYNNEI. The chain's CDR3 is CASSDNPRTYEQYF. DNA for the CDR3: TGTGCCAGCAGTGATAACCCCCGAACTTACGAGCAGTACTTC.

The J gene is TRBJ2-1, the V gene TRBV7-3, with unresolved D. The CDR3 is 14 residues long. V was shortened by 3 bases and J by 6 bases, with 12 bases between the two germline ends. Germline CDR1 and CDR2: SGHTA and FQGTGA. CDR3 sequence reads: CASSLVGGGNEQFF. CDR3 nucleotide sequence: TGTGCCAGCAGCTTGGTCGGCGGCGGCAATGAGCAGTTCTTC.

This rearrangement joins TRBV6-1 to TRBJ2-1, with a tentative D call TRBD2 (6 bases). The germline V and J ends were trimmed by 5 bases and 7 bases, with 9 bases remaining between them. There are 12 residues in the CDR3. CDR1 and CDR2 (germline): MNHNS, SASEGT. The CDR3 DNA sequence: TGTGCCAGCAGTTTCGCGGGAAATGAGCAGTTCTTC. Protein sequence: CASSFAGNEQFF.

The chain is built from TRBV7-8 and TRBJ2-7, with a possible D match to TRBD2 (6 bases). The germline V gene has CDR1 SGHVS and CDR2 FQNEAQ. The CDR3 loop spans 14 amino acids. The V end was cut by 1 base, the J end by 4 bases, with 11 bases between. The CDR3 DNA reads TGTGCCAGCAGCTTAGGAGGGACTCAGTACGAGCAGTACTTC. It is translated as CASSLGGTQYEQYF.

In DNA form, the CDR3 reads TGTGCCAGCACGAGGGAGTTGGACACTGAAGCTTTCTTT. It is translated as CASTRELDTEAFF. The chain carries TRBV2 and TRBJ1-1; D gene unclear. There are 13 residues in the CDR3. V dropped 7 bases and J dropped 3 bases, with 12 bases sitting between them. From germline, CDR1 is SNHLY and CDR2 FYNNEI.

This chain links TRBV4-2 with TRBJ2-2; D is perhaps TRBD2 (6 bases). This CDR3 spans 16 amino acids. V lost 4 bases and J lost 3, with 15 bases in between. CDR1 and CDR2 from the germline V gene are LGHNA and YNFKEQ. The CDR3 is CASSPAGTLDTGELFF. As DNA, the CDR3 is TGTGCCAGCAGCCCTGCGGGGACTCTAGACACCGGGGAGCTGTTTTTT.

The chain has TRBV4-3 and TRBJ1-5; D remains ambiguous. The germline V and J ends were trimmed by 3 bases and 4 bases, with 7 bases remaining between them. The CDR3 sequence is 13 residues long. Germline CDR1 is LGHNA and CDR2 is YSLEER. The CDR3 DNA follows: TGCGCCAGCAGCCACGGGGTTAATCAGCCCCAGCATTTT. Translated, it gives CASSHGVNQPQHF.

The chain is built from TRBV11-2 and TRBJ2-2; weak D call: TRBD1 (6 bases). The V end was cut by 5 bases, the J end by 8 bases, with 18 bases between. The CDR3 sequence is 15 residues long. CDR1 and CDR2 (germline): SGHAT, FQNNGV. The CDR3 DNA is TGTGCCAGCAGCCTGCAGGGGCCGCTGGCGGGGGAGCTGTTTTTT. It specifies CASSLQGPLAGELFF.

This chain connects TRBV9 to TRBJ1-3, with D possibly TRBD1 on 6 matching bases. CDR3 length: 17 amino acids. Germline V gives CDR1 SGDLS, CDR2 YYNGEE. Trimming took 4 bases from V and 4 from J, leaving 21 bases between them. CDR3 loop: CASSLEPGQGIGNTIYF. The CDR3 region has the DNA TGTGCCAGCAGCTTAGAGCCGGGACAAGGAATCGGAAACACCATATATTTT.